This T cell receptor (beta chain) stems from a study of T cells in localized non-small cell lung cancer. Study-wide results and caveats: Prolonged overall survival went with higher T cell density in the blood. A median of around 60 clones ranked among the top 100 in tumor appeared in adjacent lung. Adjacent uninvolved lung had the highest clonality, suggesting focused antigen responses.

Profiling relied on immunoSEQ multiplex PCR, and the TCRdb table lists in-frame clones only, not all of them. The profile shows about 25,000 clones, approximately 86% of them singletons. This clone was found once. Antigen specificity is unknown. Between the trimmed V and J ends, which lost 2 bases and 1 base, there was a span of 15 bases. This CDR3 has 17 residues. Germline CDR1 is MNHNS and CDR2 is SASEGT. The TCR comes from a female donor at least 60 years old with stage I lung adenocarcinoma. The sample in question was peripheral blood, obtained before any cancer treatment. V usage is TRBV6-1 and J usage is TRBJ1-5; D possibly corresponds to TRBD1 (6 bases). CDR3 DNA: TGTGCCAGCAGTGAACTCAGGGGCCAAGGGAGCAATCAGCCCCAGCATTTT. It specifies CASSELRGQGSNQPQHF.